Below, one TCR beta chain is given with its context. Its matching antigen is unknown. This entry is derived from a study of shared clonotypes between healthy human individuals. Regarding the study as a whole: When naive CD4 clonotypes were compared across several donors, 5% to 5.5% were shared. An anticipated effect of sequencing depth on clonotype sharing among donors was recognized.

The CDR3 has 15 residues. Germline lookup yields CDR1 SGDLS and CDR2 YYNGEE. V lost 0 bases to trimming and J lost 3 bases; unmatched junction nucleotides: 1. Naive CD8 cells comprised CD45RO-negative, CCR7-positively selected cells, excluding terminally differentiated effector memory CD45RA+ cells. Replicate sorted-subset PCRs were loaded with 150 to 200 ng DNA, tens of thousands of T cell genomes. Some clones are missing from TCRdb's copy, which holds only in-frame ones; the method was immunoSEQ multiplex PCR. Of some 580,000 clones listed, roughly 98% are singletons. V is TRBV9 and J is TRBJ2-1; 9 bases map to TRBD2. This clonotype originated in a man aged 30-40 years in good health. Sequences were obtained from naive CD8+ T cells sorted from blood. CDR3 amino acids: CASSVASGIYNEQFF. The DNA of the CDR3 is TGTGCCAGCAGCGTAGCTAGCGGGATCTACAATGAGCAGTTCTTC.